The 2 T cell receptor beta chains below come from one sample, sequenced in a study of blood T cell repertoires in COVID-19. The table came from immunoSEQ multiplex PCR; TCRdb's copy has only in-frame clones and leaves some out. This table holds 100,000 or so clones, 80% to 90% found once. The sequenced material came from peripheral blood. These TCRs come from a woman aged 30 to 39 with acute or convalescent COVID-19.

This rearrangement joins TRBV9 to TRBJ1-2; D is ambiguous. The V end lost 2 bases, the J end lost 2 bases, and 10 bases lay between the germline ends. The V gene's germline CDR1 is SGDLS and CDR2 YYNGEE. There are 14 residues in the CDR3. CDR3 nucleotides: TGTGCCAGCAGCGTGGGGAGTTTGAACTATGGCTACACCTTC. Its translation is CASSVGSLNYGYTF.

The chain couples TRBV28 to TRBJ1-1; TRBD1 might be the D (6 bases). This CDR3 has 14 residues. CDR1 is MDHEN and CDR2 is SYDVKM in the germline V gene. V lost 4 bases and J 2 bases, leaving 11 bases between the germline ends. The CDR3 spells CASSSGQTNTEAFF. CDR3 sequence (DNA): TGTGCCAGCAGTTCCGGACAGACTAACACTGAAGCTTTCTTT.